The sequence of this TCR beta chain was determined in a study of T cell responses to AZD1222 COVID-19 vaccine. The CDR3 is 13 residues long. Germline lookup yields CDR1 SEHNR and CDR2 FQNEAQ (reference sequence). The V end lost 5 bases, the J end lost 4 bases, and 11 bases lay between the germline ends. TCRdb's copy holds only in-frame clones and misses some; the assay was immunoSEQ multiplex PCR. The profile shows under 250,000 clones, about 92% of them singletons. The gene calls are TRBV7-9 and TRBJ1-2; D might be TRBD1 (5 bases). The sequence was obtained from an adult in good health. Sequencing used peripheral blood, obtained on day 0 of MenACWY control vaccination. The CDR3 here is CASSAGGFYGYTF. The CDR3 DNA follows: TGTGCCAGCAGCGCCGGGGGTTTCTATGGCTACACCTTC.